This T cell receptor beta chain was retrieved from a study of blood T cell repertoires in COVID-19 (TCRdb year 2020). Regarding the study in general: The collaborator samples originated in the United States, Italy and Spain and spanned the acute and convalescent phases of COVID-19. The samples were drawn from the first 160 participants of the ongoing ImmuneRACE study and from about 1,200 subjects provided by 6 global collaborators. The dataset comprised deeply sampled blood TCRbeta repertoires from subjects exposed to, actively infected with, or recovered from COVID-19. The repertoires were released in a freely available public database meant as a resource for research on the immune response to SARS-CoV-2. Where HLA class I and class II types were available, the types were taken from metadata supplied by the sample provider, not from assay-based typing. Sample metadata almost always included a de-identified subject ID, COVID-19 status, age in years and sex. The material from the prospective study consisted of cDNA or gDNA derived from T cells, B-cell-depleted T cells, or PBMCs. General conclusions and limits of the study: The amount of clinical and demographic metadata varied by source and participant and was provided uncurated.

TCRbeta CDR3 regions were amplified from genomic DNA using the immunoSEQ Assay, a bias-controlled multiplex PCR. In the source study's methods: The number of nucleated cells in each sample was estimated from the amplification of reference gene primers within the assay. Sequence reads were collapsed and filtered to measure the absolute abundance of every unique TCRbeta CDR3 rearrangement. Productive Simpson clonality was computed per sample as the square root of Simpson's diversity index over productive rearrangements. TCRdb took over this immuneACCESS table, retaining in-frame rearrangements with V and J assigned. Such tables are incomplete; in checked studies, under half of the missing clones stem from an unresolved V gene, and the remainder is unexplained. V and J calls and clone size come straight from that table; D and trimming were deduced from the DNA. Across this sample there are fewer than 350,000 clones, with 70% to 90% seen only once. Approximately 7.8% of the sample is taken by the ten largest.

Trimming accounts for 1 base at V and 3 bases at J, while the number of junction bases matched to no gene is 7. The CDR3 measures 17 amino acids from cysteine to phenylalanine. The kept DNA is CDR3 alone, 51 bases in frame from the first base. The germline V gene encodes CDR1 LGHDT and CDR2 YNNKEL (reference sequence). Of note for this clone: No antigen is known for it. Base-call qualities are not available, and no considerably larger clone is one nucleotide away.

Another Seattle source contributed samples from volunteer blood donors who had recovered from COVID-19. Each collaborating institution followed its own protocols to collect whole blood in K2EDTA tubes. For TCRbeta analysis, collaborator samples were shipped as frozen whole blood, as isolated PBMCs, or as DNA extracted from either sample type. This clonotype was obtained from a woman aged 50 to 60 who had recovered from COVID-19. Sequences were obtained from peripheral blood. Recombination joined TRBV3-1 (or the pseudogene TRBV3-2) with TRBJ2-3, and 10 junction bases match TRBD1. The CDR3 here reads CASSQVGTGDGTDTQYF. The nucleotides are TGTGCCAGCAGCCAAGTCGGGACAGGGGACGGGACAGATACGCAGTATTTT.